The 26 T cell receptor beta chains below were found in one sample sequenced in a study of CD8 T cells in cerebrospinal fluid in Alzheimer's disease. After re-calling the 10x single-cell sequencing reads, TCRdb lists one entry per CDR3 protein, DNA absent. Its table lists around 590 distinct CDR3 sequences. Sequenced: cerebrospinal fluid. The receptors were sampled from a human donor with Parkinson's disease.

This clonotype is labeled medium-sized based on frequency. V usage is TRBV7-9 and J usage is TRBJ2-3; TCRdb returns TRBD1, unconfirmable since there is no DNA. CDR1 is SEHNR, CDR2 FQNEAQ, per germline (reference sequence). This CDR3 has 17 amino acids. CDR3 sequence reads: CASSSILRDSDTDTQYF. Filled out from reference TRBV7-9 and TRBJ2-3, the complete variable domain reads DTGVSQNPRHKITKRGQNVTFRCDPISEHNRLYWYRQTLGQGPEFLTYFQNEAQLEKSRLLSDRFSAERPKGSFSTLEIQRTEQGDSAMYLCASSSILRDSDTDTQYFGPGTRLTVL.

This clonotype is labeled medium-sized based on frequency. The V call is TRBV2, the J call TRBJ2-7; TCRdb proposes TRBD2, but this gene call is untestable without DNA. The CDR3 totals 15 residues. Germline V lookup: CDR1 SNHLY, CDR2 FYNNEI. This CDR3 reads CASRNQAGGPHEQYF. Combining the CDR3 with reference TRBV2 and TRBJ2-7 gives the whole variable domain EPEVTQTPSHQVTQMGQEVILRCVPISNHLYFYWYRQILGQKVEFLVSFYNNEISEKSEIFDDQFSVERPDGSNFTLKIRSTKLEDSAMYFCASRNQAGGPHEQYFGPGTRLTVT.

This clonotype is identified as large from frequency. V and J are TRBV2 and TRBJ1-5. This CDR3 contains 12 residues. CDR1 and CDR2 (germline): SNHLY, FYNNEI. CDR3 amino acids: CASSLLGQPQHF.

According to its frequency, this clonotype is medium-sized. V gene TRBV6-2 or TRBV6-3 combines with J gene TRBJ1-2; the D gene TCRdb calls, TRBD1, cannot be checked with no DNA. CDR1 MNHEY and CDR2 SVGEGT come from the germline V gene. The length of the CDR3 is 11 residues. This CDR3 is CASSPGYGYTF.

In terms of frequency, this clonotype is large. The chain joins TRBV6-6 to TRBJ1-2. The CDR3 spans 13 residues. The germline V gene encodes CDR1 MNHNY and CDR2 SVGAGI (reference sequence). The CDR3 loop is CASTQINRYGYTF.

Its frequency marks this clonotype as large (0.1 to 1%). The chain combines TRBV28 with TRBJ1-1; as DNA is missing, the TRBD1 call by TCRdb cannot be tested. The CDR3 length is 18 residues. CDR1 is MDHEN and CDR2 is SYDVKM in the germline V gene. CDR3 protein: CASSLYLRRGTENTEAFF.

Measured by frequency, this clonotype is large. The CDR3 sequence: CASSQTGQNPYGYTF. V and J are TRBV3-1 and TRBJ1-2; as DNA is missing, the TRBD1 call by TCRdb cannot be tested. Germline V CDR1 and CDR2: LGHDT, YNNKEL (reference sequence). The CDR3 totals 15 residues. The complete variable domain, with remaining parts taken from reference TRBV3-1 and TRBJ1-2, reads DTAVSQTPKYLVTQMGNDKSIKCEQNLGHDTMYWYKQDSKKFLKIMFSYNNKELIINETVPNRFSPKSPDKAHLNLHINSLELGDSAVYFCASSQTGQNPYGYTFGSGTRLTVV.

By frequency, this clonotype registers large. The rearrangement links TRBV2 to TRBJ2-6; TCRdb outputs TRBD2, but without DNA this stays unchecked. This CDR3 is built from 15 residues. Germline assignment: CDR1 SNHLY and CDR2 FYNNEI. This CDR3 reads CASSELAGGANVLTF.

Measured by frequency, this clonotype is medium-sized. The chain links TRBV12-3 or TRBV12-4 to TRBJ2-7. CDR3 length: 12 residues. The CDR3 loop reads CASTAVLYEQYF.

This clonotype is called large based on its frequency. The rearrangement links TRBV25-1 to TRBJ1-2; with no DNA, the TCRdb D assignment of TRBD1 cannot be verified. The length of the CDR3 is 16 residues. The germline CDR1 and CDR2 sequences are MGHDK and SYGVNS. CDR3 region: CASSRETGGSYYGYTF.

According to its frequency, this clonotype is large. The V call is TRBV7-9, the J call TRBJ2-7; TCRdb's D call of TRBD2 is untestable without DNA. The CDR3 length is 15 residues. Germline-derived CDR1 and CDR2 are SEHNR and FQNEAQ (reference sequence). The CDR3 reads CASSPALGPADEQYF.

According to its frequency, this clonotype is large. The V call is TRBV7-6, the J call TRBJ1-5; the D call from TCRdb, TRBD1, cannot be confirmed without DNA. The CDR3 sequence is 16 residues long. Looked up from germline, CDR1 is SGHVS and CDR2 is FNYEAQ. The CDR3 is CASSDGTRGANQPQHF.

This clonotype is identified as large from frequency. The genes are TRBV11-2 and TRBJ2-7; with no DNA, the TCRdb D assignment of TRBD1 cannot be verified. The CDR3 runs to 18 residues. Per the germline V gene, CDR1 is SGHAT and CDR2 is FQNNGV. CDR3 protein: CASSLDQGTGRVFYEQYF.

By frequency, this clonotype is large. The chain uses TRBV25-1 and TRBJ2-6; TCRdb gives TRBD1 as the D gene, but with no DNA this cannot be confirmed. Germline CDR1 is MGHDK and CDR2 is SYGVNS. The CDR3 length is 16 residues. CDR3 sequence: CASSEDTFRGANVLTF.

This clonotype shows up as large by frequency. The V and J genes are TRBV18 and TRBJ1-1; TCRdb calls TRBD1, which cannot be checked without DNA. Germline V gives CDR1 KGHSH, CDR2 LQKENI. This CDR3 spans 14 amino acids. The CDR3 loop is CASSPGDRVAEAFF.

Measured by frequency, this clonotype is large. This sequence joins TRBV11-3 and TRBJ2-1; the D gene TCRdb calls, TRBD1, cannot be checked with no DNA. CDR1 is SGHNT and CDR2 is YENEEA in the germline V gene. CDR3 length: 14 residues. The CDR3 loop is CASSAGQTYNEQFF.

CDR3 region: CASSPTRTGSTKTQYF. The genes are TRBV21-1 and TRBJ2-5; TCRdb's D gene call, TRBD1, goes unchecked for lack of DNA. TRBV21-1 is a pseudogene. CDR3 length equals 16 residues.

Considering frequency, this clonotype is medium-sized (0.01 to 0.1%). This chain joins TRBV2 and TRBJ2-7; TCRdb lists TRBD1, though no DNA is available to test this call. Germline V gene lookup returns CDR1 SNHLY and CDR2 FYNNEI. CDR3 length: 15 amino acids. CDR3 in amino acids: CASSDGPESSYEQYF.

Frequency places this clonotype as large. This rearrangement joins TRBV4-3 to TRBJ2-6. CDR3 size: 14 residues. Germline V gene sequence: CDR1 LGHNA, CDR2 YSLEER. The CDR3: CASSIGSGANVLTF.

This chain links TRBV19 with TRBJ2-3; TCRdb's D call of TRBD1 is untestable without DNA. Germline lookup yields CDR1 LNHDA and CDR2 SQIVND (reference sequence). The CDR3 covers 16 residues. This CDR3 is CASRKTGRGGADTQYF.

Judged by frequency, this clonotype is large. This CDR3 is CASSISLAGTYEQYF. V is TRBV19 and J is TRBJ2-7; TCRdb names TRBD2, which stays unverified in the absence of DNA. The length of the CDR3 is 15 residues. The germline V gene has CDR1 LNHDA and CDR2 SQIVND (reference sequence).

V and J are TRBV7-3 and TRBJ2-1; TCRdb gives TRBD2 as the D gene, but with no DNA this cannot be confirmed. Germline loops: CDR1 SGHTA, CDR2 FQGTGA. This CDR3 comprises 14 residues. CDR3 loop: CASSPQSGGNEQFF. Filled out from reference TRBV7-3 and TRBJ2-1, the complete variable domain reads GAGVSQTPSNKVTEKGKYVELRCDPISGHTALYWYRQSLGQGPEFLIYFQGTGAADDSGLPNDRFFAVRPEGSVSTLKIQRTERGDSAVYLCASSPQSGGNEQFFGPGTRLTVL.

This clonotype registers large (0.1 to 1%) by frequency. The chain couples TRBV6-5 to TRBJ2-7; no DNA is available, so the TRBD1 call from TCRdb remains unchecked. Germline V gene sequence: CDR1 MNHEY, CDR2 SVGAGI. The CDR3 extends over 15 amino acids. Here the CDR3 reads CASSYLGQGAYEQYF.

This rearrangement joins TRBV6-1 to TRBJ2-7; the D gene TCRdb calls, TRBD1, cannot be checked with no DNA. This CDR3 contains 15 residues. Germline lookup yields CDR1 MNHNS and CDR2 SASEGT. This CDR3 is CASSVGGGAGSEQYF.

This clonotype is deemed large by its frequency. The V and J genes are TRBV6-6 and TRBJ2-7; TCRdb calls TRBD1, which cannot be checked without DNA. This CDR3 has 14 amino acids. From germline, CDR1 is MNHNY and CDR2 SVGAGI (reference sequence). CDR3 protein: CASSYGQGVLEQYF.

This clonotype registers large by frequency. The V and J genes are TRBV7-2 and TRBJ2-3; TCRdb calls TRBD2, which cannot be checked without DNA. This CDR3 spans 17 amino acids. CDR1 SGHTA and CDR2 FQGNSA come from the germline V gene. CDR3 region: CASSQRQKRGYTDTQYF. Using reference TRBV7-2 and TRBJ2-3 for the parts outside the CDR3, the full variable domain is GAGVSQSPSNKVTEKGKDVELRCDPISGHTALYWYRQSLGQGLEFLIYFQGNSAPDKSGLPSDRFSAERTGGSVSTLTIQRTQQEDSAVYLCASSQRQKRGYTDTQYFGPGTRLTVL.